This T cell receptor beta chain was captured by sequencing in a study of T cell responses to AZD1222 COVID-19 vaccine. As concerns this clone: Its antigen is still unknown.

Some clones are missing from TCRdb's copy, which holds only in-frame ones; the method was immunoSEQ multiplex PCR. The sample shows 150,000 to 200,000 clones, about 92% of them seen only once. Study conclusions and caveats: Most donors were white British, females outnumbered males, and clonal diversity was possibly underestimated. Regions 160-218 and 743-854 held dominance among vaccine-associated CD4 TCRs, which spanned spike. Two AZD1222 administrations were followed by greater Spike-specific TCR breadth and depth.

The receptor was isolated from an adult in good health. The input for sequencing was peripheral blood, taken on day 0 of AZD1222 vaccination.

CDR3 loop: CASSPEGWSPLHF. CDR3 coding DNA: TGTGCCAGCAGCCCGGAAGGTTGGTCACCCCTCCACTTT. The chain is built from TRBV3-1 (or the pseudogene TRBV3-2) and TRBJ1-6; no clear D. This CDR3 is built from 13 residues. Trimming shortened V by 4 bases and J by 10 bases, and 11 bases separated the two germline ends. Germline CDR1 reads LGHDT; CDR2 reads YNNKEL (reference sequence).